This is a list of T cell receptor beta chains from one sample in a study of cytomegalovirus exposure and HLA in healthy donors. The data were produced by immunoSEQ multiplex PCR, yet TCRdb's version contains in-frame clones alone and is incomplete. In total, the table holds approximately 75,000 clones. The specimen was PBMCs. Receptor source: a man aged 35 to 55 in good health and CMV-seronegative. Both conserved end residues are part of each CDR3. The D gene is left open where the match is weak.

j_gene | d_gene | v_gene | CDR3nt | CDR3aa
TRBJ1-5 | TRBD1 | TRBV27 | TGTGCCAGCAGTTTGATCGGGACAGGGGGCCAGCCCCAGCATTTT | CASSLIGTGGQPQHF
TRBJ2-2 | . | TRBV6-5 | TGTGCCAGCAGAACACAGGGTGCCGGGGAGCTGTTTTTT | CASRTQGAGELFF
TRBJ2-1 | TRBD2 | TRBV28 | TGTGCCAGCAGTTTATTGGGACTAGCGGGGAACAATGAGCAGTTCTTC | CASSLLGLAGNNEQFF
TRBJ2-1 | TRBD2 | TRBV5-1 | TGCGCCAGCAGCGTTAGCGGGAGGTCTGACAATGAGCAGTTCTTC | CASSVSGRSDNEQFF
TRBJ1-5 | . | TRBV19 | TGTGCCAGTAGTATCCTGCGACAGCCATATCAGCCCCAGCATTTT | CASSILRQPYQPQHF
TRBJ1-3 | TRBD1 | TRBV7-2 | TGTGCCAGCAGCTTAGGTAGACAGGGGTCTGGAAACACCATATATTTT | CASSLGRQGSGNTIYF
TRBJ2-3 | . | TRBV2 | TGTGCCACCCCGGACAGAGTCAACACAGATACGCAGTATTTT | CATPDRVNTDTQYF
TRBJ2-7 | . | TRBV4-1 | TGCGCCAGCAGCCAAGCGGAATGGGTTAATCGGGGATCCTACGAGCAGTACTTC | CASSQAEWVNRGSYEQYF
TRBJ2-2 | . | TRBV28 | TGTGCCAGCAGCTATATCACCACCGGGGAGCTGTTTTTT | CASSYITTGELFF
TRBJ2-7 | . | TRBV2 | TGTGCCAGCAGTGAATACAGGGACTACGAGCAGTACTTC | CASSEYRDYEQYF
TRBJ1-1 | TRBD1 | TRBV30 | TGTGCCTGGAGTGGGGACAGGAAGAACACTGAAGCTTTCTTT | CAWSGDRKNTEAFF
TRBJ2-5 | TRBD2 | TRBV5-1 | TGCGCCAGCAGCTTAAATGGGCGGGGGGTCCAAGAGACCCAGTACTTC | CASSLNGRGVQETQYF